This is a list of T cell receptor beta chains from one sample in a study of shared clonotypes between healthy human individuals. Sequenced by immunoSEQ multiplex PCR; TCRdb stores in-frame clones only, minus some. In the table there are 2.3 million or so clones, just over 90% of which are singletons. The sequenced sample was naive CD4+ T cells from PBMCs. Every receptor here comes from a man in his late teens or twenties in good health. Some clones in this sample may be carry-over from other donors' samples. Both conserved end residues are part of each CDR3. The D gene is left open where the match is weak. Not every row has a clone size; where given, it reads once, few, many or a size class.

TRBV6-6,TRBJ2-7,-,TRBD2,TGTGCCAGCCAGTACCGGGGACTAGCAGTTTACGAGCAGTACTTC,CASQYRGLAVYEQYF
TRBV28,TRBJ1-5,-,TRBD1,TGTGCCAGCAGGGCAAGGGACAGACCAAATCAGCCCCAGCATTTT,CASRARDRPNQPQHF
TRBV9,TRBJ1-1,few,-,TGTGCCAGCAGCGTTGCCCTGAACACTGAAGCTTTCTTT,CASSVALNTEAFF
TRBV10-3,TRBJ2-7,-,-,TGTGCCCGACATCGGTGTCAGAATAAATACGAGCAGTACTTC,CARHRCQNKYEQYF
TRBV18,TRBJ1-5,-,-,TGTGCCAGCTCACCAAATCAGCTTAGCAATCAGCCCCAGCATTTT,CASSPNQLSNQPQHF
TRBV28,TRBJ1-4,-,-,TGTGCCAGCAGCCGGGGGAAGGGGGGAGAAAAACTGTTTTTT,CASSRGKGGEKLFF
TRBV28,TRBJ1-1,few,TRBD1,TGTGCCAGCAGGGGGACAGGGAAGGGGACCGCTGAAGCTTTCTTT,CASRGTGKGTAEAFF
TRBV9,TRBJ2-7,-,-,TGTGCCAGCAGCATCACACCCCAGTTGGAGCAGTACTTC,CASSITPQLEQYF
TRBV30,TRBJ1-6,-,-,TGTGCCTGGAACCCCGGATCCGAAGGTTCACCCCTCCACTTT,CAWNPGSEGSPLHF
TRBV18,TRBJ1-1,few,TRBD1,TGTGCCAGCTCACCGACGACAGGGGGAGACACTGAAGCTTTCTTT,CASSPTTGGDTEAFF
TRBV7-6,TRBJ2-1,-,-,TGTGCCAGCAGCTTAGCCCCGACTTACTACAATGAGCAGTTCTTC,CASSLAPTYYNEQFF
TRBV7-9,TRBJ1-4,-,TRBD1,TGTGCCAGCAGCGGCGGACAGGGACCTAATGAAAAACTGTTTTTT,CASSGGQGPNEKLFF
TRBV6-1,TRBJ2-5,-,-,TGTGCCAGCCTCGCACTAGACCAAGAGACCCAGTACTTC,CASLALDQETQYF
TRBV11-2,TRBJ2-1,-,-,TGTGCCAGCAGCTACACCGACAGCTCCTACAATGAGCAGTTCTTC,CASSYTDSSYNEQFF
TRBV18,TRBJ2-1,-,TRBD1,TGTGCCAGCTCACCAATGAGACAGGGTTGGGATGAGCAGTTCTTC,CASSPMRQGWDEQFF
TRBV27,TRBJ1-1,-,-,TGTGCCAGCAGTTTGGCTCGGGGGACTGAAGCTTTCTTT,CASSLARGTEAFF
TRBV30,TRBJ1-4,-,-,TGTGCCTGGAGTTATCCGACCCTTAGGCAGCAAAAACTGTTTTTT,CAWSYPTLRQQKLFF
TRBV29-1,TRBJ2-7,once,-,TGCAGCGTCGAGCTTGACGGGTACGAGCAGTACTTC,CSVELDGYEQYF
TRBV28,TRBJ1-1,-,-,TGTGCCAGCAGTTTCCCAGGGACCACTGAAGCTTTCTTT,CASSFPGTTEAFF
TRBV2,TRBJ2-1,-,-,TGTGCCAGCACCCACCACGTGGATAATGAGCAGTTCTTC,CASTHHVDNEQFF
TRBV28,TRBJ1-3,-,-,TGTGCCAGCAGTCAGGGTTACACCATATATTTT,CASSQGYTIYF
TRBV5-1,TRBJ2-2,once,TRBD2,TGCGCCAGCACCGATGACCTAGCGGGAGTAGGCACCGGGGAGCTGTTTTTT,CASTDDLAGVGTGELFF
TRBV5-5,TRBJ2-1,-,-,TGTGCCAGCAGCTCGGAGGATGAGCAGTTCTTC,CASSSEDEQFF
TRBV5-1,TRBJ2-2,few,-,TGCGCCAGCAGGTACCTTACAGGGCCGAACACCGGGGAGCTGTTTTTT,CASRYLTGPNTGELFF
TRBV6-1,TRBJ2-7,-,-,TGTGCCATCAGTGAATCCGCGGGGCAGGGGACGTACGAGCAGTACTTC,CAISESAGQGTYEQYF
TRBV18,TRBJ2-2,-,TRBD2,TGTGCCAGCTCACAAAATGGACTAGGGGCCGGGGAGCTGTTTTTT,CASSQNGLGAGELFF
TRBV9,TRBJ1-3,-,-,TGTGCCAGCAGCGCACGGGCCTTTGGAAACACCATATATTTT,CASSARAFGNTIYF
TRBV7-2,TRBJ2-7,-,TRBD1,TGTGCCAGCGGAGCGGACAGGACGACCTACGAGCAGTACTTC,CASGADRTTYEQYF
TRBV15,TRBJ1-5,-,-,TGTGCCACCAGCAAAACCCGGGATACCTATAGCAATCAGCCCCAGCATTTT,CATSKTRDTYSNQPQHF
TRBV7-3,TRBJ2-1,-,-,TGTGCCAGCAGCCCGACTAGGGACGGGGAGCAGTTCTTC,CASSPTRDGEQFF
TRBV5-5,TRBJ1-4,-,TRBD1,TGTGCCAGTCTCTGGGGGACAGGGTCTGGTGAAAAACTGTTTTTT,CASLWGTGSGEKLFF
TRBV2,TRBJ1-1,-,-,TGTGCCAGCAGTGAAAGGGCGTACGGCACTGAAGCTTTCTTT,CASSERAYGTEAFF
TRBV5-5,TRBJ2-7,-,TRBD1,TGTGCCAGCAGCTTGGGGGGGACAGGCATAGAGCAGTACTTC,CASSLGGTGIEQYF
TRBV15,TRBJ2-1,-,TRBD2,TGTGCCACCAGCCGAGGACTAGCGGGGTTTTACAATGAGCAGTTCTTC,CATSRGLAGFYNEQFF
TRBV19,TRBJ1-1,-,TRBD1,TGTGCCAGTAGCCTGAAACAGGGGGACACTGAAGCTTTCTTT,CASSLKQGDTEAFF
TRBV4-1,TRBJ2-5,-,-,TGCGCCAGCAGCCAACGGGCGGTGGAGACCCAGTACTTC,CASSQRAVETQYF
TRBV28,TRBJ2-5,-,-,TGTGCCAGCTCGCAGACCTCGGGACTCCAAGAGACCCAGTACTTC,CASSQTSGLQETQYF
TRBV20-1,TRBJ2-7,-,-,TGCAGTGCTAGGATGGGGACCGAGCAGTACTTC,CSARMGTEQYF
TRBV28,TRBJ2-6,-,-,TGTGCCAGCAGGATCACAGGGTCTGGGGCCAACGTCCTGACTTTC,CASRITGSGANVLTF
TRBV4-3,TRBJ2-3,-,TRBD2,TGCGCCAGCAGCCCACTAGCGAGAGTGACAGATACGCAGTATTTT,CASSPLARVTDTQYF
TRBV6-6,TRBJ2-1,-,-,TGTGCCAGCAGTTACGCGTCGGGAGACTTCAATGAGCAGTTCTTC,CASSYASGDFNEQFF
TRBV28,TRBJ2-7,-,-,TGTGCCAGCAGTGGGGACCCTCGCGTCCCCTACGAGCAGTACTTC,CASSGDPRVPYEQYF
TRBV19,TRBJ1-2,-,-,TGTGCCAGTAGTATAGCAGGTTCCTATGGCTACACCTTC,CASSIAGSYGYTF
TRBV30,TRBJ2-5,-,-,TGTGCCTGGACCGTCCTGGCAGGGGAGACCCAGTACTTC,CAWTVLAGETQYF
TRBV15,TRBJ1-5,-,-,TGTGCCACCAGCATGAGCGGATTTGGGGCTCAGCCCCAGCATTTT,CATSMSGFGAQPQHF
TRBV18,TRBJ2-1,-,-,TGTGCCAGCTCACCGAATCAGGGCTTGTTCGATGAGCAGTTCTTC,CASSPNQGLFDEQFF
TRBV15,TRBJ1-4,-,-,TGTGCCACCAGCAGAGAGGCGGGGGGGAATGAAAAACTGTTTTTT,CATSREAGGNEKLFF